Here is one T cell receptor (beta chain) with its context. In the original analysis: Estimation of nucleated cell counts relied on the amplification of reference gene primers. Sequencing was performed with immunoSEQ multiplex PCR; in TCRdb, only in-frame clones are kept and a portion is missing. V and J calls and clone size are those listed in that table; D and trimming were worked out from the DNA. The top ten hold approximately 5.1% of the sample, which has tens of thousands of clones, less than 90% seen once. These data originate in a study of blood T cell repertoires in COVID-19. Germline V gives CDR1 SGHNT, CDR2 YENEEA. The CDR3 sequence is 13 residues long. The ends were cut back, 3 bases at V and 4 bases at J, with 9 bases in the middle.

The sequence was collected from a man older than 75 in a cohort sampled during active COVID-19. The V gene is TRBV11-3, the J gene TRBJ1-1; maybe TRBD1 (5 bases). Input material: peripheral blood. The CDR3 nucleotides read TGTGCCAGCAGCTTGCCAGGGCGCACTGAAGCTTTCTTT. This sequence encodes CASSLPGRTEAFF. The variable domain in full, with the rest retrieved from reference TRBV11-3 and TRBJ1-1, is EAGVVQSPRYKIIEKKQPVAFWCNPISGHNTLYWYLQNLGQGPELLIRYENEEAVDDSQLPKDRFSAERLKGVDSTLKIQPAELGDSAVYLCASSLPGRTEAFFGQGTRLTVV.